This TCR beta chain was recorded in a study of cytotoxic CD8 clonotypes in ibrutinib-treated CLL. Remarks on this clone: Its target is unknown.

Here immunoSEQ multiplex PCR was the method, and the copy in TCRdb shows in-frame clones only, minus some. The repertoire has some 200,000 clones, roughly three quarters of them found once; the top ten carry roughly 6.4%. Study-level points and caveats: Private clonotypes, not public ones, expanded at ibrutinib response. The study sampled sustained-remission and progressing patients at different times.

Trimming removed 3 bases from V and 2 bases from J, with 8 bases in between. Germline CDR1 is SEHNR and CDR2 is FQNEAQ (reference sequence). The CDR3 has 13 residues. The chain is built from TRBV7-9 and TRBJ2-7; D gene uncertain. Here the sequenced sample was PBMCs, taken after 12 months of ibrutinib treatment. This TCR was recovered from a human donor with chronic lymphocytic leukemia. The CDR3 DNA is TGTGCCAGCAGCTTGGGTAGCACCTACGAGCAGTACTTC. Protein product: CASSLGSTYEQYF.